The next 21 T cell receptor beta chains were all read from a single sample in a study of control samples from healthy donors and cancer patients. The protocol was immunoSEQ multiplex PCR, while the TCRdb copy is restricted to in-frame clones and leaves out a portion. The sample lists hundreds of thousands of clones, about nine tenths occurring once. The sequenced material came from PBMCs. The receptor source for this set is a man aged 40-49 years with head and neck cancer.

The J gene is TRBJ2-5, the V gene TRBV25-1; no definite D call. Germline values: CDR1 MGHDK, CDR2 SYGVNS. The CDR3 has 13 amino acids. The V end was cut by 6 bases, the J end by 2 bases, with 10 bases between. The DNA for the CDR3 is TGTGCCAGCAGGAGTTTGGGACAAGAGACCCAGTACTTC. Translated: CASRSLGQETQYF.

The rearrangement joins TRBV6-1 to TRBJ2-1, with 8 bases matching TRBD2. The germline CDR1 and CDR2 sequences are MNHNS and SASEGT. This CDR3 contains 17 residues. Losses at the gene ends were 3 bases for V and 3 bases for J; bases not matched to a gene: 10. This CDR3 reads CASSDGSWREVYNEQFF. The CDR3 nucleotides read TGTGCCAGCAGTGACGGTTCCTGGCGGGAGGTCTACAATGAGCAGTTCTTC.

This rearrangement joins TRBV7-8 to TRBJ2-5; 11 bases fit TRBD2. The CDR3 loop spans 14 amino acids. Germline V gives CDR1 SGHVS, CDR2 FQNEAQ. V shed 5 bases and J 4 bases; nucleotides not matched to a gene: 3. CDR3 sequence (DNA): TGTGCCAGCAGCGTGACTAGCGGGACAGAGACCCAGTACTTC. Translated, it gives CASSVTSGTETQYF. Complete variable domain (other parts from reference TRBV7-8 and TRBJ2-5): GAGVSQSPRYKVAKRGQDVALRCDPISGHVSLFWYQQALGQGPEFLTYFQNEAQLDKSGLPSDRFFAERPEGSVSTLKIQRTQQEDSAVYLCASSVTSGTETQYFGPGTRLLVL.

The chain is built from TRBV25-1 and TRBJ2-7; the D gene could be TRBD1 or TRBD2 (5 bases each). V shed 10 bases and J shed 3 bases, with 10 bases lying between them. Looked up from germline, CDR1 is MGHDK and CDR2 is SYGVNS. This CDR3 has 11 amino acids. The CDR3 loop is CATGTGYEQYF. The CDR3 DNA sequence: TGTGCCACCGGGACGGGCTACGAGCAGTACTTC.

With respect to this clone: This sample also contains other DNA sequences that code for the same CDR3. The chain links TRBV3-1 (or the pseudogene TRBV3-2) to TRBJ1-1; 9 bases map to TRBD1. This CDR3 comprises 14 residues. V was clipped by 4 bases and J by 2 bases; unmatched bases: 2. Per the germline V gene, CDR1 is LGHDT and CDR2 is YNNKEL (reference sequence). The CDR3 is CASSLQGANTEAFF. The CDR3 DNA is TGTGCCAGCAGCCTACAGGGGGCTAACACTGAAGCTTTCTTT.

The chain is built from TRBV30 and TRBJ2-6, with 8 positions matching TRBD1. Germline V gene lookup returns CDR1 GTSNPN and CDR2 SVGIG (reference sequence). With V trimmed by 0 bases and J by 1 base, 8 bases remained unmatched. The CDR3 has 18 amino acids. CDR3 bases: TGTGCCTGGAGTGTACCAGGGGGCGCATGGTCTGGGGCCAACGTCCTGACTTTC. Amino acids: CAWSVPGGAWSGANVLTF.

In DNA, the CDR3 is TGTGCCAGCAGTCCGGGAGCTATAACAGGGACTGGGTACTTC. Translated, it gives CASSPGAITGTGYF. The chain couples TRBV6-2 or TRBV6-3 to TRBJ2-7; tentatively, D is TRBD1 or TRBD2 (6 bases each). Trimming cost V 5 bases and J 12 bases, with 23 bases left between them. Germline V gives CDR1 MNHEY, CDR2 SVGEGT. The CDR3 covers 14 residues.

The genes are TRBV6-6 and TRBJ1-2; D might be TRBD1 (5 bases). The germline V gene encodes CDR1 MNHNY and CDR2 SVGAGI (reference sequence). There are 15 residues in the CDR3. Trimming removed 6 bases at V and 5 bases at J, with 19 bases between. CDR3 loop: CASRPTGTVVYGYTF. The CDR3 coding sequence is TGTGCCAGCAGACCTACGGGGACGGTAGTATATGGCTACACCTTC.

The rearrangement uses TRBV3-1 (or the pseudogene TRBV3-2) and TRBJ2-7; no definite D call. This CDR3 comprises 13 residues. The germline V and J ends were trimmed by 1 base and 8 bases, with 12 bases remaining between them. Per the germline V gene, CDR1 is LGHDT and CDR2 is YNNKEL (reference sequence). The CDR3: CASSQGTANQQYF. The CDR3 DNA reads as TGTGCCAGCAGCCAAGGCACAGCGAACCAGCAGTACTTC.

The rearrangement uses TRBV5-6 and TRBJ1-1; D unresolved. CDR3 size: 14 residues. V dropped 2 bases and J dropped 1 base, with 9 bases sitting between them. CDR1 and CDR2 (germline): SGHDT, YYEEEE. The CDR3 DNA reads as TGTGCCAGCAGCTTACGCAGGAGGAACACTGAAGCTTTCTTT. The encoded protein is CASSLRRRNTEAFF.

The V call is TRBV11-2, the J call TRBJ2-7; 13 positions agree with TRBD2. The CDR3 extends over 14 amino acids. The germline CDR1 and CDR2 sequences are SGHAT and FQNNGV. J gave up 7 bases and V 3 bases, and 3 bases lay outside the gene matches. The CDR3 region has the DNA TGTGCCAGCAGCTTGACTAGCGGGAGGATTGAGCAGTACTTC. Protein: CASSLTSGRIEQYF.

The V and J genes are TRBV6-5 and TRBJ1-1, with 7 nucleotides matching TRBD1. The V gene end was trimmed by 5 bases and the J gene end by 0 bases; junction bases not matched to a gene: 6. The CDR3 has 15 amino acids. Germline CDR1 reads MNHEY; CDR2 reads SVGAGI. The CDR3 loop is CASSPPGQMNTEAFF. The DNA for the CDR3 is TGTGCCAGCAGTCCCCCGGGACAGATGAACACTGAAGCTTTCTTT.

There are a few counts of this clone. This chain joins TRBV7-3 and TRBJ2-1; possibly TRBD2 for D (7 bases). Germline V CDR1 and CDR2: SGHTA, FQGTGA. The ends were cut back, 5 bases at V and 2 bases at J, with 16 bases in the middle. The CDR3 is made up of 16 amino acids. This chain's CDR3 is CASSKGGGLPYNEQFF. CDR3 DNA: TGTGCCAGCAGCAAGGGCGGGGGCTTGCCCTACAATGAGCAGTTCTTC.

J is TRBJ2-1 and V is TRBV18, with no clear D. The germline CDR1 and CDR2 sequences are KGHSH and LQKENI. Trimming removed 5 bases at V and 4 bases at J, with 18 bases between. The CDR3 totals 16 residues. The CDR3: CASSSVIGSPYNEQFF. The DNA of the CDR3 is TGTGCCAGCTCATCAGTCATAGGGTCCCCTTACAATGAGCAGTTCTTC.

About this clone: The junction and the germline gene differ at one end; a read error may be behind it. The chain has TRBV7-7 and TRBJ1-1, with 9 bases lining up with TRBD1. Germline V gene sequence: CDR1 SSHAT, CDR2 FNYEAQ (reference sequence). CDR3 length equals 14 residues. The CDR3 loop is CASSWGQGNTEAFF. Written as DNA, the CDR3 is TGTGCTAGCAGCTGGGGACAGGGGAACACTGAAGCTTTCTTT.

V gene TRBV7-2 combines with J gene TRBJ2-7; 9 bases match TRBD1. Germline V gene sequence: CDR1 SGHTA, CDR2 FQGNSA. J gave up 5 bases and V 5 bases, and 10 bases lay outside the gene matches. The CDR3 is 15 residues long. As DNA, the CDR3 is TGTGCCAGCAGCGGTACAGGACAGGGGTTCCACGAGCAGTACTTC. Encoded protein: CASSGTGQGFHEQYF.

The V gene is TRBV6-6, the J gene TRBJ2-3, with D hard to call. Trimming took off 5 bases at V and 3 bases at J, with 12 bases between the two ends. Germline loops: CDR1 MNHNY, CDR2 SVGAGI (reference sequence). The CDR3 sequence is 14 residues long. The CDR3 is CASSKSQETDTQYF. The DNA of the CDR3 is TGTGCCAGCAGTAAATCTCAGGAAACAGATACGCAGTATTTT.

This chain connects TRBV27 to TRBJ2-1, with D tentatively TRBD1 (5 bases). This CDR3 is 12 amino acids long. The germline V and J ends were trimmed by 5 bases and 6 bases, with 8 bases remaining between them. Germline CDR1 MNHEY, CDR2 SMNVEV (reference sequence). CDR3 nucleotides: TGTGCCAGCAGTGCCCAGGGCAATGAGCAGTTCTTC. Its protein product is CASSAQGNEQFF.

The chain uses TRBV2 and TRBJ2-5; TRBD2 agrees at 9 bases. After removal of 3 bases from V and 2 bases from J, the junction contained 1 base not matched to a gene. CDR3 length: 14 amino acids. Per germline, CDR1 SNHLY and CDR2 FYNNEI. CDR3 in amino acids: CASSDLAGQETQYF. The DNA for the CDR3 is TGTGCCAGCAGTGACCTAGCGGGGCAAGAGACCCAGTACTTC.

The chain recombines TRBV2 with TRBJ1-5; D ambiguous. Between the trimmed V and J ends, which lost 4 bases and 0 bases, there was a span of 10 bases. CDR1 is SNHLY and CDR2 is FYNNEI in the germline V gene. The CDR3 is 15 amino acids. CDR3 sequence: CASSASEYSNQPQHF. The CDR3 bases are TGTGCCAGCAGTGCTTCGGAGTATAGCAATCAGCCCCAGCATTTT. The whole variable domain, remainder taken from reference TRBV2 and TRBJ1-5, is EPEVTQTPSHQVTQMGQEVILRCVPISNHLYFYWYRQILGQKVEFLVSFYNNEISEKSEIFDDQFSVERPDGSNFTLKIRSTKLEDSAMYFCASSASEYSNQPQHFGDGTRLSIL.

This chain connects TRBV27 to TRBJ2-1; TRBD2 might be the D (5 bases). The CDR3 length is 12 residues. Trimming shortened V by 6 bases and J by 7 bases, and 10 bases separated the two germline ends. CDR1 MNHEY and CDR2 SMNVEV come from the germline V gene (reference sequence). CDR3 in DNA: TGTGCCAGCAGGGGAGAGTCGAATGAGCAGTTCTTC. It is translated as CASRGESNEQFF.